These 25 T cell receptor beta chains originate from one sample sequenced in a study of blood T cell repertoires in COVID-19. Sequencing used immunoSEQ multiplex PCR; TCRdb keeps in-frame clones, though not all of them. The repertoire consists of about 200,000 clones, with 81% occurring once and the leading ten covering approximately 9%. Material for sequencing was PBMCs or T cells enriched from blood (not recorded which). The receptors derive from a woman in her 50s with acute COVID-19.

The chain uses TRBV11-3 and TRBJ1-3; no firm D call. Germline V CDR1 and CDR2: SGHNT, YENEEA. The ends were cut back, 4 bases at V and 2 bases at J, with 18 bases in the middle. The CDR3 has 17 residues. Here the CDR3 reads CASSSTTPAAAGNTIYF. CDR3 nucleotide sequence: TGTGCCAGCAGCTCCACGACACCCGCAGCGGCTGGAAACACCATATATTTT.

The chain links TRBV5-4 to TRBJ2-5; D perhaps matches TRBD2 (6 bases). The CDR3 runs to 14 residues. Germline CDR1 SGHNT, CDR2 YYREEE (reference sequence). Trimming removed 4 bases from V and 4 bases from J, with 14 bases in between. The CDR3 here is CASSLPGGVETQYF. CDR3 DNA sequence: TGTGCCAGCAGCCTACCTGGAGGGGTAGAGACCCAGTACTTC.

This chain connects TRBV3-1 (or the pseudogene TRBV3-2) to TRBJ1-4; 9 bases are shared with TRBD1. V shed 1 base and J 8 bases; nucleotides not matched to a gene: 14. The CDR3 is 18 residues long. Looked up from germline, CDR1 is LGHDT and CDR2 is YNNKEL (reference sequence). CDR3 coding DNA: TGTGCCAGCAGCCAAGTTATGGGACAGGGCGGTTCCGGAGAAAAACTGTTTTTT. It is translated as CASSQVMGQGGSGEKLFF.

The rearrangement uses TRBV21-1 and TRBJ2-6; TRBD2, the table's D call, lacks a check against the DNA. TRBV21-1 is an annotated pseudogene. This CDR3 has 17 residues. The CDR3 region is CASSLSGGGFGANVLTF. CDR3 sequence (DNA): TGTGCCAGCAGTCTCTCCGGCGGGGGCTTTGGGGCCAACGTCCTGACTTTC.

This sequence joins TRBV5-8 and TRBJ2-5; D may be TRBD1 (6 bases). Germline V gives CDR1 SGHTS, CDR2 YDEGEE. This CDR3 is 15 amino acids long. V lost 3 bases, J lost 4 bases, and 16 bases lay in between. CDR3 sequence reads: CASSSGHKAGETQYF. The CDR3 DNA sequence: TGTGCCAGCAGCTCGGGACACAAGGCCGGAGAGACCCAGTACTTC. The full variable domain, rest sourced from reference TRBV5-8 and TRBJ2-5, is EAGVTQSPTHLIKTRGQQATLRCSPISGHTSVYWYQQALGLGLQFLLWYDEGEERNRGNFPPRFSGRQFPNYSSELNVNALELEDSALYLCASSSGHKAGETQYFGPGTRLLVL.

The chain carries TRBV28 and TRBJ1-1, with 9 bases matching TRBD1. Germline loops: CDR1 MDHEN, CDR2 SYDVKM. This CDR3 has 14 amino acids. The V and J ends lost 6 bases and 1 base, in that order; junction bases with no gene match: 3. This CDR3 is CASRGGQGNTEAFF. In nucleotides, the CDR3 is TGTGCCAGCAGGGGGGGACAGGGGAACACTGAAGCTTTCTTT. Full variable domain (missing parts from reference TRBV28 and TRBJ1-1): DVKVTQSSRYLVKRTGEKVFLECVQDMDHENMFWYRQDPGLGLRLIYFSYDVKMKEKGDIPEGYSVSREKKERFSLILESASTNQTSMYLCASRGGQGNTEAFFGQGTRLTVV.

This chain links TRBV28 with TRBJ1-6, with 7 nucleotides matching TRBD1. This CDR3 is 15 amino acids long. Germline assignment: CDR1 MDHEN and CDR2 SYDVKM. J gave up 4 bases and V 5 bases, and 5 bases lay outside the gene matches. CDR3 sequence (DNA): TGTGCCAGCAGTCCCCCGGGACAGTATAATTCACCCCTCCACTTT. Protein: CASSPPGQYNSPLHF.

This clone was picked up a small number of times. The J gene is TRBJ1-4, the V gene TRBV10-1; possible D gene TRBD1, 5 bases. V lost 5 bases and J 7 bases, leaving 14 bases between the germline ends. The CDR3 covers 14 residues. CDR1 and CDR2 from the germline V gene are WNHNN and SYGVQD (reference sequence). In DNA, the CDR3 is TGCGCCAGCAGTCCGACAGTCCCCTGTGAAAAACTGTTTTTT. Translating it yields CASSPTVPCEKLFF.

J is TRBJ2-7 and V is TRBV6-2 or TRBV6-3; 8 nucleotides match TRBD2. The J segment lost 2 bases and the V segment lost 0 bases, leaving 6 bases of the junction unmatched. The V gene's germline CDR1 is MNHEY and CDR2 SVGEGT. There are 16 residues in the CDR3. The CDR3, as DNA: TGTGCCAGCAGTTACTCTAGCGGGGCGACCCCCTACGAGCAGTACTTC. Translating it yields CASSYSSGATPYEQYF.

The chain employs TRBV28 and TRBJ1-2; 8 bases line up with TRBD1. V trimming: 3 bases; J trimming: 5 bases; junction bases outside the gene matches: 8. CDR1 and CDR2 (germline): MDHEN, SYDVKM. This CDR3 is 15 amino acids long. The CDR3: CASSFSQGARYGYTF. The CDR3 DNA reads as TGTGCCAGCAGTTTTTCGCAGGGGGCGCGTTATGGCTACACCTTC.

Only a few counts were recorded for this clone. The chain joins TRBV9 to TRBJ2-7; TRBD2 might be the D (6 bases). Germline assignment: CDR1 SGDLS and CDR2 YYNGEE. The CDR3 contains 15 residues. The ends were cut back, 2 bases at V and 4 bases at J, with 16 bases in the middle. The CDR3 here is CASSVIAEGPYEQYF. Written as DNA, the CDR3 is TGTGCCAGCAGCGTTATAGCGGAGGGGCCATACGAGCAGTACTTC.

J is TRBJ1-5 and V is TRBV28, with 7 bases aligning to TRBD1. Trimming removed 3 bases from V and 5 bases from J; junction bases left unmatched: 4. There are 14 residues in the CDR3. From germline, CDR1 is MDHEN and CDR2 SYDVKM. The CDR3 loop reads CASSFGQEDQPQHF. The DNA of the CDR3 is TGTGCCAGCAGTTTCGGACAGGAAGATCAGCCCCAGCATTTT.

About this clone itself: This sample also contains other DNA sequences that code for the same CDR3. The rearrangement links TRBV5-1 to TRBJ2-3; 8 nucleotides align to TRBD1. With 4 bases clipped from V and 3 bases from J, the junction kept 7 bases outside the gene matches. Looked up from germline, CDR1 is SGHRS and CDR2 is YFSETQ. This CDR3 is 15 amino acids long. In DNA form, the CDR3 reads TGCGCCAGCAGCCTCGGACAGGGCGGGACAGATACGCAGTATTTT. It encodes CASSLGQGGTDTQYF.

This chain links TRBV13 with TRBJ2-1, with D perhaps matching TRBD1 (5 bases). The CDR3 is 15 amino acids. Germline CDR1 reads PRHDT; CDR2 reads FYEKMQ (reference sequence). V was clipped by 6 bases and J by 8 bases, with 20 bases between them. CDR3 region: CASRSETEFIDEQFF. CDR3 DNA sequence: TGTGCCAGCAGGAGCGAGACAGAGTTCATAGATGAGCAGTTCTTC.

The chain has TRBV28 and TRBJ1-4; 9 positions match TRBD1. The V gene's germline CDR1 is MDHEN and CDR2 SYDVKM. There are 14 residues in the CDR3. V shed 4 bases, J shed 8 bases, and the junction held 5 bases outside the gene matches. The CDR3 DNA is TGTGCCAGCAGTTGGGGACAGGGAGGGGAAAAACTGTTTTTT. Protein sequence: CASSWGQGGEKLFF.

This rearrangement joins TRBV3-1 (or the pseudogene TRBV3-2) to TRBJ2-5, with D uncertain. Germline V gene sequence: CDR1 LGHDT, CDR2 YNNKEL (reference sequence). The CDR3 loop spans 14 amino acids. V was cut by 1 base and J by 5 bases, with 11 bases left in between. CDR3 in amino acids: CASSQALREETQYF. CDR3 DNA sequence: TGTGCCAGCAGCCAAGCTCTACGCGAGGAGACCCAGTACTTC.

The chain recombines TRBV4-3 with TRBJ2-1; the match to TRBD1 covers 12 bases. J gave up 8 bases and V 4 bases, and 6 bases lay outside the gene matches. The CDR3 consists of 15 residues. Germline assignment: CDR1 LGHNA and CDR2 YSLEER. In DNA, the CDR3 is TGCGCCAGCAGCCGAGCCGGGACAGGGGGCGATGAGCAGTTCTTC. Translating gives CASSRAGTGGDEQFF.

This rearrangement joins TRBV7-6 to TRBJ2-7, with 7 positions matching TRBD1. The CDR3 extends over 13 amino acids. The trim removed 5 bases at V and 4 bases at J, leaving 5 bases unmatched. Germline V gives CDR1 SGHVS, CDR2 FNYEAQ. The CDR3 region is CASSRGQPYEQYF. The CDR3 DNA is TGTGCCAGCAGCCGGGGACAGCCTTACGAGCAGTACTTC.

J is TRBJ1-2 and V is TRBV28, with D hard to call. The V and J ends lost 6 bases and 4 bases respectively, with 12 bases between them. Germline V gene sequence: CDR1 MDHEN, CDR2 SYDVKM. There are 13 residues in the CDR3. CDR3 bases: TGTGCCAGCAGGCAACCCCCGGTCTATGGCTACACCTTC. Protein product: CASRQPPVYGYTF.

This clone was recorded a few times. CDR3 bases: TGTGCCAGCAGTTCCAACAGGGGGGTGAGTGATGAAGCTTTCTTT. Translated, it gives CASSSNRGVSDEAFF. The V call is TRBV28, the J call TRBJ1-1; 8 nucleotides line up with TRBD1. The germline V gene has CDR1 MDHEN and CDR2 SYDVKM. The CDR3 extends over 15 amino acids. V lost 4 bases, J lost 7 bases, and 11 bases stayed unmatched.

V usage is TRBV2 and J usage is TRBJ2-6; TRBD1 matches at 7 bases. The CDR3 extends over 17 amino acids. The ends lost 6 bases at V and 4 bases at J; junction bases unmatched: 12. Germline V gene sequence: CDR1 SNHLY, CDR2 FYNNEI. CDR3 protein: CASRSIFTGAGANVLTF. The CDR3 nucleotides are TGTGCCAGCAGGTCCATCTTCACAGGGGCCGGGGCCAACGTCCTGACTTTC.

The chain is built from TRBV28 and TRBJ2-5; 7 bases are shared with TRBD2. This CDR3 has 14 residues. After removal of 7 bases from V and 2 bases from J, the junction contained 7 bases not matched to a gene. From germline, CDR1 is MDHEN and CDR2 SYDVKM. The CDR3 DNA is TGTGCCAGCACCCACGGGGGGTTACAAGAGACCCAGTACTTC. Encoded protein: CASTHGGLQETQYF.

In DNA, the CDR3 is TGTGCCAGCAGCTCCCGGTTAGCGGGGGAAACCTACGAGCAGTACTTC. Translated: CASSSRLAGETYEQYF. The chain uses TRBV3-1 (or the pseudogene TRBV3-2) and TRBJ2-7; the match to TRBD2 covers 9 bases. The trim removed 5 bases at V and 2 bases at J, leaving 10 bases unmatched. The CDR3 runs 16 residues. Germline assignment: CDR1 LGHDT and CDR2 YNNKEL (reference sequence).

The rearrangement uses TRBV28 and TRBJ1-4, with D tentatively TRBD1 (5 bases). Germline CDR1 reads MDHEN; CDR2 reads SYDVKM. There are 11 residues in the CDR3. Deletions cut 8 bases from V and 7 bases from J, with 8 bases between. The CDR3 coding sequence is TGTGCCAGCCGGGGGAGTGAAAAACTGTTTTTT. Encoded protein: CASRGSEKLFF.

This clone was observed a few times. The chain links TRBV7-2 to TRBJ1-5; TRBD1 aligns across 8 bases. The CDR3 runs to 14 residues. Germline-derived CDR1 and CDR2 are SGHTA and FQGNSA. V lost 2 bases, J lost 6 bases, and 3 bases stayed unmatched. In DNA form, the CDR3 reads TGTGCCAGCAGCTTAAGGCAGGGGGCTCAGCCCCAGCATTTT. The encoded protein is CASSLRQGAQPQHF. The entire variable domain, with the rest obtained from reference TRBV7-2 and TRBJ1-5, is as follows: GAGVSQSPSNKVTEKGKDVELRCDPISGHTALYWYRQSLGQGLEFLIYFQGNSAPDKSGLPSDRFSAERTGGSVSTLTIQRTQQEDSAVYLCASSLRQGAQPQHFGDGTRLSIL.